This is a list of T cell receptor beta chains from one sample in a study of OX40 agonist ivuxolimab in advanced cancers. Assay: immunoSEQ multiplex PCR; the TCRdb copy retains only in-frame clones and omits some. The sample consists of roughly 26,000 clones, around 85% of them appearing once. The material sequenced was CD4+ or CD8+ T cells sorted from blood, taken in a trial of the OX40 agonist ivuxolimab. Source of these receptors: an adult with an advanced solid tumor such as melanoma, head and neck, liver or kidney cancer. CDR3s include the opening cysteine and the closing phenylalanine or tryptophan. The order of the fields is J gene, D gene, V gene, clone size, CDR3 protein, CDR3 DNA. D genes are given only for firm matches. Some rows mark clone size as missing; the rest say once, few, many or name a class of expanded clone.

j_gene: TRBJ2-7
d_gene: -
v_gene: TRBV7-9
abundance: -
CDR3aa: CASSLGQGRLSYF
CDR3nt: TGTGCCAGCAGCTTAGGTCAGGGGAGGTTATCGTACTTC

j_gene: TRBJ2-7
d_gene: -
v_gene: TRBV29-1
abundance: -
CDR3aa: CSVENAGDEQYF
CDR3nt: TGCAGCGTTGAAAACGCCGGGGACGAGCAGTACTTC

j_gene: TRBJ1-5
d_gene: TRBD1
v_gene: TRBV6-1
abundance: -
CDR3aa: CASSEQTGSFSGF
CDR3nt: TGTGCCAGCAGTGAACAGACAGGGTCCTTCAGCGGTTTT

j_gene: TRBJ2-1
d_gene: TRBD2
v_gene: TRBV4-3
abundance: -
CDR3aa: CASSQGAAGVGHEQFF
CDR3nt: TGCGCCAGCAGCCAAGGAGCAGCGGGAGTTGGGCATGAGCAGTTCTTC

j_gene: TRBJ2-5
d_gene: TRBD2
v_gene: TRBV12-5
abundance: few
CDR3aa: CASAGGGLPEETQYF
CDR3nt: TGTGCTAGTGCCGGGGGGGGCCTTCCGGAAGAGACCCAGTACTTC

j_gene: TRBJ2-3
d_gene: -
v_gene: TRBV19
abundance: -
CDR3aa: CASTPPTTDTQYF
CDR3nt: TGTGCCAGTACCCCCCCCACCACAGATACGCAGTATTTT

j_gene: TRBJ1-1
d_gene: TRBD1
v_gene: TRBV15
abundance: -
CDR3aa: CATSRGGQGNTEAFF
CDR3nt: TGTGCCACCAGCAGAGGGGGACAGGGAAACACTGAAGCTTTCTTT

j_gene: TRBJ2-7
d_gene: TRBD2
v_gene: TRBV30
abundance: -
CDR3aa: CAWRGGGRGAYEQYF
CDR3nt: TGTGCCTGGCGCGGGGGCGGGAGGGGGGCATACGAGCAGTACTTC

j_gene: TRBJ2-3
d_gene: -
v_gene: TRBV27
abundance: -
CDR3aa: CASTRFGGRTDTQYF
CDR3nt: TGTGCCAGCACCCGCTTCGGGGGGCGCACAGATACGCAGTATTTT

j_gene: TRBJ2-3
d_gene: TRBD2
v_gene: TRBV5-1
abundance: -
CDR3aa: CASSLSGGGVTDTQYF
CDR3nt: TGCGCCAGCAGCCTGTCGGGCGGGGGGGTCACAGATACGCAGTATTTT